Following are 28 T cell receptor beta chains from one sample sequenced in a study of T cells in pancreatic ductal adenocarcinoma. The table came from immunoSEQ multiplex PCR; TCRdb's copy has only in-frame clones and leaves some out. The sample carries some 16,000 clones, around nine tenths recorded once. No neoadjuvant therapy was given to the selected pancreatic ductal adenocarcinoma patients before their surgery. The specimen sequenced was PBMCs. The receptors come from a human donor with pancreatic ductal adenocarcinoma.

J is TRBJ1-5 and V is TRBV2; D gene uncertain. Germline lookup yields CDR1 SNHLY and CDR2 FYNNEI. Trimming took off 2 bases at V and 4 bases at J, with 15 bases between the two ends. CDR3 length: 16 residues. CDR3 protein: CASSERQRAGNQPQHF. CDR3 in DNA: TGTGCCAGCAGTGAACGACAAAGAGCAGGTAATCAGCCCCAGCATTTT.

The chain recombines TRBV19 with TRBJ2-7; the D gene is possibly TRBD1 (5 bases). This CDR3 has 14 residues. Germline loops: CDR1 LNHDA, CDR2 SQIVND (reference sequence). Trimming left V 1 base short and J 2 bases short, with 9 bases between. CDR3 protein: CASSIVGRAYEQYF. CDR3 in DNA: TGTGCCAGTAGTATAGTGGGCAGGGCCTACGAGCAGTACTTC.

The chain joins TRBV5-3 to TRBJ1-1; D gene unclear. TRBV5-3 belongs to the ORF category, with a function that is uncertain. The CDR3 has 16 amino acids. Trimming took 4 bases from V and 5 from J, leaving 21 bases between them. The CDR3, as DNA: TGTGCCAGAAGCCTGCATAAGGACGGAGGGAGAACTGAAGCTTTCTTT. Amino acids: CARSLHKDGGRTEAFF.

The chain uses TRBV7-3 and TRBJ2-3; 8 bases fit TRBD2. The CDR3 is 15 amino acids. CDR1 is SGHTA and CDR2 is FQGTGA in the germline V gene. J was trimmed by 2 bases and V by 3 bases; bases with no gene match: 4. DNA of the CDR3: TGTGCCAGCAGCTTCCGCGGGGGGACCACAGATACGCAGTATTTT. Protein sequence: CASSFRGGTTDTQYF.

The genes are TRBV6-6 and TRBJ1-6; perhaps TRBD1 as D (6 bases). V was trimmed by 2 bases and J by 10 bases, leaving 12 bases between them. The CDR3 runs to 14 residues. Germline CDR1 MNHNY, CDR2 SVGAGI (reference sequence). The CDR3 coding sequence is TGTGCCAGCAGTTACGGCCAGGGGCAATCACCCCTCCACTTT. Translated, it gives CASSYGQGQSPLHF.

The V gene is TRBV10-3, the J gene TRBJ2-1, with a tentative D call TRBD2 (5 bases). This CDR3 region has 13 residues. Germline CDR1 ENHRY, CDR2 SYGVKD. V was trimmed by 6 bases and J by 0 bases, leaving 6 bases between them. The CDR3 region is CAIRGSSYNEQFF. The CDR3 DNA is TGTGCCATCAGGGGGAGCTCCTACAATGAGCAGTTCTTC.

The chain employs TRBV13 and TRBJ2-2, with TRBD2 matching 8 bases. The junction had 12 bases not matched to a gene; V was cut back by 5 bases and J by 4 bases. This CDR3 spans 17 amino acids. Germline assignment: CDR1 PRHDT and CDR2 FYEKMQ (reference sequence). The CDR3 region has the DNA TGTGCCAGCAGCCCCCAGGTACTAGCGGCTGGCACCGGGGAGCTGTTTTTT. Amino acids: CASSPQVLAAGTGELFF.

This rearrangement joins TRBV4-3 to TRBJ2-6; D is possibly TRBD2 (6 bases). The CDR3 totals 15 residues. V was cut by 4 bases and J by 4 bases, with 11 bases left in between. From germline, CDR1 is LGHNA and CDR2 YSLEER. CDR3 DNA sequence: TGCGCCAGCAGCCCCAGGGCGGGGGGGGCCAACGTCCTGACTTTC. The encoded protein is CASSPRAGGANVLTF.

This rearrangement joins TRBV2 to TRBJ2-3; 8 bases match TRBD1. Trimming removed 8 bases from V and 0 bases from J; junction bases left unmatched: 25. Germline CDR1 is SNHLY and CDR2 is FYNNEI. The CDR3 contains 21 residues. CDR3 residues: CASEAVGLKSGTGPSTDTQYF. In DNA, the CDR3 is TGTGCCAGCGAGGCTGTGGGGCTCAAGTCCGGGACAGGACCTAGCACAGATACGCAGTATTTT.

This clone was observed once. The chain combines TRBV5-6 with TRBJ2-7; TRBD2 is a possible D gene (7 bases). The germline V and J ends were trimmed by 9 bases and 3 bases, with 16 bases remaining between them. From germline, CDR1 is SGHDT and CDR2 YYEEEE. This CDR3 has 13 residues. CDR3 loop: CATQFRGGYEQYF. As DNA, the CDR3 is TGTGCCACCCAGTTTAGGGGGGGCTACGAGCAGTACTTC.

The gene calls are TRBV5-5 and TRBJ1-5; TRBD1 agrees at 7 bases. Trimming at V came to 9 bases and at J to 5 bases, leaving 8 bases not matched to a gene. The CDR3 contains 13 residues. The germline V gene encodes CDR1 SGHKS and CDR2 YYEKEE (reference sequence). The CDR3 spells CATQVDRDQPQHF. In nucleotides, the CDR3 is TGTGCCACACAAGTTGACAGGGATCAGCCCCAGCATTTT.

The chain employs TRBV5-1 and TRBJ1-2, with D unclear. Germline CDR1 reads SGHRS; CDR2 reads YFSETQ. V dropped 0 bases and J dropped 4 bases, with 7 bases sitting between them. The CDR3 runs to 13 residues. CDR3 coding DNA: TGCGCCAGCAGCTTGGAGAGGAGCTATGGCTACACCTTC. Encoded protein: CASSLERSYGYTF.

The chain has TRBV10-3 and TRBJ1-1; 9 bases fit TRBD1. Per the germline V gene, CDR1 is ENHRY and CDR2 is SYGVKD. CDR3 length: 17 amino acids. The V and J ends lost 4 bases and 3 bases, in that order; junction bases with no gene match: 12. CDR3 in amino acids: CAISGDGSGQGYTEAFF. The CDR3 DNA is TGTGCCATCAGTGGGGACGGTTCGGGACAGGGCTACACTGAAGCTTTCTTT.

In this sample, this clone turned up a few times. V and J are TRBV7-9 and TRBJ1-2; 7 bases are shared with TRBD1. This CDR3 has 15 amino acids. Losses at the gene ends were 3 bases for V and 5 bases for J; bases not matched to a gene: 9. Per germline, CDR1 SEHNR and CDR2 FQNEAQ (reference sequence). CDR3 in amino acids: CASSLTGRQTYGYTF. The CDR3 nucleotides read TGTGCCAGCAGCTTGACAGGGAGGCAAACTTATGGCTACACCTTC.

V gene TRBV6-6 combines with J gene TRBJ2-7; D may be TRBD1 (6 bases). Germline values: CDR1 MNHNY, CDR2 SVGAGI (reference sequence). The CDR3 is 15 amino acids. V shed 0 bases and J shed 6 bases, with 15 bases lying between them. CDR3 in DNA: TGTGCCAGCAGTTACTCAACGGGACAAACGGGCGAGCAGTACTTC. It translates to CASSYSTGQTGEQYF.

V is TRBV28 and J is TRBJ1-2, with 8 bases fitting TRBD1. J lost 8 bases, V lost 7 bases, and 9 bases had no gene match. From germline, CDR1 is MDHEN and CDR2 SYDVKM. This CDR3 is built from 13 residues. CDR3 loop: CASNLGQGQGYTF. In DNA form, the CDR3 reads TGTGCCAGCAATCTTGGACAGGGTCAGGGCTACACCTTC.

The chain uses TRBV28 and TRBJ2-7; D gene unclear. Germline V CDR1 and CDR2: MDHEN, SYDVKM. The V end lost 10 bases, the J end lost 0 bases, and 10 bases lay between the germline ends. CDR3 length: 12 residues. CDR3 sequence reads: CATRSGSYEQYF. In DNA form, the CDR3 reads TGTGCCACGCGCTCGGGCTCCTACGAGCAGTACTTC.

This chain joins TRBV7-8 and TRBJ1-2; D possibly corresponds to TRBD1 (5 bases). The CDR3 is made up of 13 amino acids. Trimming took off 5 bases at V and 6 bases at J, with 13 bases between the two ends. Germline CDR1 reads SGHVS; CDR2 reads FQNEAQ. Here the CDR3 DNA reads TGTGCCAGCAGCCCGCAGGGCAGGGATGGCTACACCTTC. It specifies CASSPQGRDGYTF.

CDR3: CASTVLRESSGANVLTF. The CDR3 DNA follows: TGCGCCAGCACCGTACTACGGGAGAGCTCTGGGGCCAACGTCCTGACTTTC. The gene calls are TRBV5-1 and TRBJ2-6; tentatively, D is TRBD2 (6 bases). The germline V and J ends were trimmed by 6 bases and 0 bases, with 16 bases remaining between them. In germline, CDR1 is SGHRS, CDR2 YFSETQ. The CDR3 runs to 17 residues. Full variable domain (remainder filled in from reference TRBV5-1 and TRBJ2-6): KAGVTQTPRYLIKTRGQQVTLSCSPISGHRSVSWYQQTPGQGLQFLFEYFSETQRNKGNFPGRFSGRQFSNSRSEMNVSTLELGDSALYLCASTVLRESSGANVLTFGAGSRLTVL.

The CDR3 DNA reads as TGTGCCAGCTCTCCACAGGGGGCTGGCAATCAGCCCCAGCATTTT. Amino acids: CASSPQGAGNQPQHF. The V call is TRBV6-1, the J call TRBJ1-5; the match to TRBD1 covers 9 bases. CDR1 is MNHNS, CDR2 SASEGT, per germline. The junction had 7 bases not matched to a gene; V was cut back by 8 bases and J by 2 bases. The CDR3 runs 15 residues.

The chain is built from TRBV5-6 and TRBJ1-3, with TRBD1 matching 8 bases. CDR3 length: 15 amino acids. Germline assignment: CDR1 SGHDT and CDR2 YYEEEE. Losses at the gene ends were 0 bases for V and 4 bases for J; bases not matched to a gene: 3. The CDR3 DNA reads TGTGCCAGCAGCTTGGACAGGGGGTACGGAAACACCATATATTTT. Translation: CASSLDRGYGNTIYF.

This rearrangement joins TRBV7-2 to TRBJ1-1, with 7 bases that match TRBD1. The ends lost 1 base at V and 12 bases at J; junction bases unmatched: 14. Germline V gene lookup returns CDR1 SGHTA and CDR2 FQGNSA. The CDR3 is made up of 15 amino acids. This CDR3 is CASSLGGGTAPSSFF. The CDR3 DNA is TGTGCCAGCAGCTTAGGGGGCGGGACAGCGCCCTCGTCTTTCTTT. The full variable domain, its missing parts supplied by reference TRBV7-2 and TRBJ1-1, is GAGVSQSPSNKVTEKGKDVELRCDPISGHTALYWYRQSLGQGLEFLIYFQGNSAPDKSGLPSDRFSAERTGGSVSTLTIQRTQQEDSAVYLCASSLGGGTAPSSFFGQGTRLTVV.

This clone appeared once. V gene TRBV19 combines with J gene TRBJ2-5, with 7 positions matching TRBD1. V lost 6 bases and J lost 3; bases outside the gene matches: 4. This CDR3 has 13 residues. Germline CDR1 is LNHDA and CDR2 is SQIVND (reference sequence). The CDR3 nucleotides read TGTGCCAGTAGAGGGACAGACAAAGAGACCCAGTACTTC. Translated, it gives CASRGTDKETQYF. Full variable domain (rest looked up from reference TRBV19 and TRBJ2-5): DGGITQSPKYLFRKEGQNVTLSCEQNLNHDAMYWYRQDPGQGLRLIYYSQIVNDFQKGDIAEGYSVSREKKESFPLTVTSAQKNPTAFYLCASRGTDKETQYFGPGTRLLVL.

V usage is TRBV6-5 and J usage is TRBJ2-3; possible D gene TRBD2, 6 bases. The V and J ends lost 6 bases and 3 bases respectively, with 13 bases between them. The CDR3 is made up of 14 amino acids. CDR1 and CDR2 (germline): MNHEY, SVGAGI. This chain's CDR3 is CASRTATRTDTQYF. In nucleotides, the CDR3 is TGTGCCAGCAGGACAGCGACTAGGACAGATACGCAGTATTTT.

J is TRBJ1-2 and V is TRBV28; D not certain. V lost 8 bases, J lost 2 bases, and 9 bases lay in between. The CDR3 loop spans 12 amino acids. CDR1 and CDR2 from the germline V gene are MDHEN and SYDVKM. DNA for the CDR3: TGTGCCAGCGAGAGGGAAAACTATGGCTACACCTTC. Its protein is CASERENYGYTF.

This clone has just a few counts. The chain couples TRBV7-2 to TRBJ1-2, with TRBD1 matching over 8 bases. This CDR3 region has 15 residues. V was clipped by 4 bases and J by 3 bases; unmatched bases: 7. From germline, CDR1 is SGHTA and CDR2 FQGNSA. CDR3 DNA sequence: TGTGCCAGCAGCTCATCGACAGGGGCCTACTATGGCTACACCTTC. Protein: CASSSSTGAYYGYTF.

The chain recombines TRBV29-1 with TRBJ2-4; tentatively, D is TRBD2 (5 bases). The CDR3 has 13 residues. From germline, CDR1 is SQVTM and CDR2 ANQGSEA. V was pared by 6 bases and J by 8 bases, with 17 bases between. DNA of the CDR3: TGCAGCGTAGCGGACCGTTCACTGGACATTCAGTACTTC. Residues: CSVADRSLDIQYF.

The gene calls are TRBV5-1 and TRBJ2-1; TRBD2 matches 9 bases. This CDR3 comprises 15 residues. Germline V gene sequence: CDR1 SGHRS, CDR2 YFSETQ. J was trimmed by 10 bases and V by 0 bases; bases with no gene match: 8. CDR3: CASSLEGLAIPEQFF. CDR3 DNA sequence: TGCGCCAGCAGCTTGGAGGGACTAGCAATCCCGGAGCAGTTCTTC.